The entry below describes one TCR beta chain. The sample holds other DNA sequences that translate to the same CDR3. This entry is derived from a study of blood T cell repertoires in COVID-19. Overall study: The United States, Italy and Spain supplied acute and convalescent COVID-19 samples. T cells, B-cell-depleted T cells, or PBMCs supplied cDNA or gDNA.

In the source study's methods: The assay estimated nucleated cells by amplifying reference gene primers. TCRdb's copy holds only in-frame clones and misses some; the assay was immunoSEQ multiplex PCR. That table gives V, J and clone size, and the DNA gave D and trimming. This table has some 48,000 clones, more than 70% appearing once. The germline V gene encodes CDR1 SGDLS and CDR2 YYNGEE. The V and J ends lost 3 bases and 3 bases, in that order; junction bases with no gene match: 2. This CDR3 contains 16 residues. The sequence was collected from a human donor in a cohort sampled during active COVID-19. The sequencing input was peripheral blood. The chain is built from TRBV9 and TRBJ2-3; 15 nucleotides match TRBD2. The CDR3 DNA is TGTGCCAGCAGCGCAGGACTAGCGGGGGGGACAGATACGCAGTATTTT. Translating it yields CASSAGLAGGTDTQYF.